This TCR delta chain was captured in a study of gamma-delta T cells after stem cell transplantation (dated by TCRdb to the mid-2010s). Library preparation employed RT-PCR. TCRdb records Illumina MiSeq as the sequencer. TCRdb reanalyzed the public reads with the CATT caller, and identical DNA sequences were merged afterwards. The sample includes under 3,500 delta-chain clones, with about a sixth observed a single time. Roughly 13% of the sample goes to the ten largest clones. This clone was counted a few times. The antigen this receptor binds is unknown. No base qualities exist here, and no much larger clone lies one base off it. V and J lose 3 bases and 6 bases, and a span of 22 bases separates them. The germline V gene supplies CDR1 GEAIGNYY and CDR2 EKD. The CDR3 spans 16 residues, from the cysteine through the phenylalanine. Solely the CDR3 DNA is kept, with 48 bases framed from the first base.

This sequence originates from a human donor. It is not recorded whose cells these are; they may come from a transplant donor. Sequencing was performed on gamma-delta T cells. The V gene is TRDV2 and the J gene is TRDJ1; TRDD3 is possibly the D segment (6 matching bases). The CDR3 region reads CACDPVLGRPGHKLIF. The DNA reads as follows: TGTGCCTGTGACCCTGTACTGGGCCGCCCAGGCCATAAACTCATCTTT.